This T cell receptor (beta chain) is from a study of beta chain features in type 1 diabetes. Sequenced material consisted of expressed TCRB transcripts (all of the isolated RNA was reverse transcribed). The repertoire was sequenced with immunoSEQ multiplex PCR; TCRdb's copy has only in-frame clones and lacks some. The table records a few hundred thousand clones, roughly 17% of them present only once. This clone was picked up a small number of times. Its antigen is unidentified. The CDR3 covers 12 residues. Trimming cost V 5 bases and J 5 bases; bases outside gene matches: 4. Germline loops: CDR1 GTSNPN, CDR2 SVGIG (reference sequence). Whole-study findings and limits: The study found moderately but significantly shorter TCRB CDR3s in all four CD4+ subsets of Type 1 diabetes patients.

The chain couples TRBV30 to TRBJ1-1; TRBD1 agrees at 8 bases. Sequencing was performed on naive CD4+ T cells from blood. The TCR originated in a man aged 25 to 40 with type 1 diabetes. The CDR3, as DNA: TGTGCCTGGGGAAGACAGGGGACTGAAGCTTTCTTT. It translates to CAWGRQGTEAFF.